This TCR beta chain derives from a study of T cells in Graves' hyperthyroidism and ophthalmopathy. This clonotype was seen more than once but under ten times. The antigen remains unidentified. Amplification of TCR beta CDR3 regions used RNA as the template. The primer set for the first-round RT-PCR of the TCR CDR3 was HTBI. TCRdb independently ran MiXCR on the multiplex PCR reads; one entry per CDR3 protein. This table holds some 510,000 distinct CDR3 sequences, 40% to 55% found once. Study conclusions and caveats: Ophthalmopathy stood apart from stable hyperthyroidism in a 13 V-J model.

These patients, aged 18 to 65, had recently diagnosed hyperthyroidism lasting under 2 months. Uncontrolled infection, other autoimmune disease, pregnancy or lactation led to exclusion. The V end lost 3 bases, the J end lost 0 bases, and 9 bases lay between the germline ends. Germline CDR1 reads LNHDA; CDR2 reads SQIVND (reference sequence). This CDR3 contains 15 residues. This clonotype was obtained from a woman between 18 and 29 years old with Graves' hyperthyroidism. The V call is TRBV19, the J call TRBJ1-3, with D unclear. Material: peripheral blood or thyroid tissue (not recorded which). CDR3 residues: CASSIGISSGNTIYF. CDR3 in DNA: TGTGCCAGTAGTATCGGCATTAGCTCTGGAAACACCATATATTTT.